The clone carrying this TCR beta chain was detected ten times or more. RNA transcripts provided the source from which TCR beta CDR3 regions were amplified. RT-PCR in the first round (using the HTBI primer set) targeted the TCR CDR3. TCRdb ran MiXCR on the multiplex PCR reads and lists one entry per CDR3 protein. The profile shows 450,000 to 700,000 distinct CDR3 sequences, 46% of them singletons. Based on clinical symptoms, serum thyroxine and TRAb, thyroid ultrasound and orbital computed tomography, diagnoses were reached. This specimen belongs to a study of T cells in Graves' hyperthyroidism and ophthalmopathy. There are 13 residues in the CDR3. In germline, CDR1 is MDHEN, CDR2 SYDVKM. V was clipped by 6 bases and J by 7 bases, with 15 bases between them.

This receptor was taken from an adult woman with Graves' disease, either hyperthyroidism or ophthalmopathy (not recorded which). The sequencing sample was made of peripheral blood or thyroid tissue (not recorded which). This chain connects TRBV28 to TRBJ1-2; D unclear. CDR3 in amino acids: CASSSGGNVGYTF. In nucleotides, the CDR3 is TGTGCCAGCAGCTCCGGCGGGAACGTTGGCTACACCTTC.